These 19 T cell receptor beta chains were sequenced from one sample in a study of T cell responses to AZD1222 COVID-19 vaccine. Only in-frame clones appear in the TCRdb table, and some are missing; sequencing was by immunoSEQ multiplex PCR. The table lists around 64,000 clones, 83% of them singletons. This material consisted of peripheral blood, taken 28 days after the second AZD1222 dose. The receptors here all came from an adult who received the AZD1222 COVID-19 vaccine.

The chain employs TRBV5-1 and TRBJ1-5; 8 nucleotides match TRBD1. The ends lost 4 bases at V and 10 bases at J; junction bases unmatched: 4. The CDR3 runs to 12 residues. CDR1 and CDR2 from the germline V gene are SGHRS and YFSETQ. The CDR3 reads CASSVGQGPQHF. In DNA form, the CDR3 reads TGCGCCAGCAGCGTCGGACAGGGCCCCCAGCATTTT.

V is TRBV2 and J is TRBJ2-1; 10 bases fit TRBD2. Trimming removed 7 bases from V and 4 bases from J; junction bases left unmatched: 4. Germline V gives CDR1 SNHLY, CDR2 FYNNEI. The CDR3 totals 14 residues. The CDR3 region is CASNLAGDYNEQFF. Here the CDR3 DNA reads TGTGCCAGCAACCTAGCGGGGGATTACAATGAGCAGTTCTTC.

This chain joins TRBV7-6 and TRBJ2-7; D is tentatively TRBD1 or TRBD2 (6 bases each). CDR3 length: 14 amino acids. Per the germline V gene, CDR1 is SGHVS and CDR2 is FNYEAQ. The V gene lost 4 bases and the J gene lost 5 bases, with 15 bases spanning the gap. In nucleotides, the CDR3 is TGTGCCAGCAGCTGGGGGGCCGGACTCGACGAGCAGTACTTC. Translating gives CASSWGAGLDEQYF.

The CDR3 is CASSWVGPTEAFF. The CDR3 DNA follows: TGTGCCAGCAGCTGGGTGGGACCGACTGAAGCTTTCTTT. This chain links TRBV7-9 with TRBJ1-1; perhaps TRBD1 as D (5 bases). Germline V gives CDR1 SEHNR, CDR2 FQNEAQ (reference sequence). This CDR3 has 13 amino acids. V lost 4 bases and J lost 5, with 11 bases in between.

The chain joins TRBV6-6 to TRBJ2-2; D may be TRBD1 (5 bases). The V end was cut by 7 bases, the J end by 2 bases, with 17 bases between. Germline V CDR1 and CDR2: MNHNY, SVGAGI (reference sequence). CDR3 length: 16 amino acids. DNA of the CDR3: TGTGCCAGCACCGCGCCTGACAGAGGAAACACCGGGGAGCTGTTTTTT. It encodes CASTAPDRGNTGELFF.

The rearrangement links TRBV7-8 to TRBJ1-6, with 10 positions matching TRBD1. The germline V gene encodes CDR1 SGHVS and CDR2 FQNEAQ. V was pared by 6 bases and J by 7 bases, with 6 bases of the junction left unmatched. The CDR3 has 15 amino acids. As DNA, the CDR3 is TGTGCCAGCAGTTTGGACAGGGGGATGAATTCACCCCTCCACTTT. Translating it yields CASSLDRGMNSPLHF.

The V gene is TRBV2, the J gene TRBJ1-4; no clear D. Trimming shortened V by 6 bases and J by 16 bases, and 15 bases separated the two germline ends. Germline CDR1 and CDR2: SNHLY and FYNNEI. CDR3 length: 11 residues. The CDR3: CASSPSIPPFF. CDR3 coding DNA: TGTGCCAGCAGCCCTTCTATCCCTCCGTTTTTT.

The chain uses TRBV20-1 and TRBJ1-3; no firm D call. CDR1 and CDR2 (germline): DFQATT, SNEGSKA (reference sequence). V was clipped by 3 bases and J by 0 bases, with 9 bases between them. This CDR3 has 14 residues. The CDR3 sequence: CSASRGNSGNTIYF. CDR3 DNA: TGCAGTGCTAGTCGGGGAAACTCTGGAAACACCATATATTTT.

The V and J genes are TRBV18 and TRBJ2-3, with 8 bases identical to TRBD2. The CDR3 has 15 residues. The junction had 8 bases not matched to a gene; V was cut back by 9 bases and J by 0 bases. Germline V lookup: CDR1 KGHSH, CDR2 LQKENI. The CDR3, as DNA: TGTGCCAGTTCAAAGCGGGGGACTAGCACAGATACGCAGTATTTT. Its protein product is CASSKRGTSTDTQYF.

The gene calls are TRBV6-7 and TRBJ2-2; the match to TRBD1 covers 7 bases. TRBV6-7 is noted as an ORF with a role that remains uncertain. The CDR3 is 15 amino acids. V trimming: 6 bases; J trimming: 3 bases; junction bases outside the gene matches: 7. The CDR3 sequence: CASSLGGAYTGELFF. The CDR3 bases are TGTGCCAGCAGCCTAGGGGGCGCCTACACCGGGGAGCTGTTTTTT.

The chain carries TRBV12-3 or TRBV12-4 and TRBJ1-2; D unresolved. Trimming left V 6 bases short and J 14 bases short, with 19 bases between. The CDR3 sequence is 12 residues long. As DNA, the CDR3 is TGTGCCAGCAGCACGACCGCACCAGGAAAAACCTTC. It encodes CASSTTAPGKTF.

The J gene is TRBJ1-1, the V gene TRBV6-5; D remains unclear. Per the germline V gene, CDR1 is MNHEY and CDR2 is SVGAGI. The ends were cut back, 2 bases at V and 7 bases at J, with 8 bases in the middle. The CDR3 covers 12 residues. The CDR3 loop reads CASSYAPGEAFF. As DNA, the CDR3 is TGTGCCAGCAGTTACGCGCCAGGTGAAGCTTTCTTT.

The chain carries TRBV7-9 and TRBJ2-1; 8 positions match TRBD2. CDR3 length equals 14 residues. V was clipped by 5 bases and J by 8 bases; unmatched bases: 8. From germline, CDR1 is SEHNR and CDR2 FQNEAQ (reference sequence). The CDR3 bases are TGTGCCAGCAGCCAGGGACTAGGGGGGGATGAGCAGTTCTTC. Its translation is CASSQGLGGDEQFF. The full variable domain, rest sourced from reference TRBV7-9 and TRBJ2-1, is DTGVSQNPRHKITKRGQNVTFRCDPISEHNRLYWYRQTLGQGPEFLTYFQNEAQLEKSRLLSDRFSAERPKGSFSTLEIQRTEQGDSAMYLCASSQGLGGDEQFFGPGTRLTVL.

The chain recombines TRBV6-6 with TRBJ2-1; TRBD2 aligns across 16 bases. Per germline, CDR1 MNHNY and CDR2 SVGAGI (reference sequence). Trimming at V came to 5 bases and at J to 4 bases, leaving 5 bases not matched to a gene. The length of the CDR3 is 17 residues. CDR3 region: CASSHQGLAGGYNEQFF. CDR3 nucleotides: TGTGCCAGCAGTCACCAGGGACTAGCGGGGGGGTACAATGAGCAGTTCTTC.

The chain has TRBV6-2 or TRBV6-3 and TRBJ1-5, with D possibly matching TRBD1 (5 bases). The CDR3 extends over 14 amino acids. Germline lookup yields CDR1 MNHEY and CDR2 SVGEGT. V was shortened by 4 bases and J by 6 bases, with 13 bases between the two germline ends. This CDR3 reads CASSFQGGTQPQHF. The CDR3, as DNA: TGTGCCAGCAGTTTTCAGGGAGGGACTCAGCCCCAGCATTTT.

The V and J genes are TRBV5-8 and TRBJ2-1; 12 bases agree with TRBD1. Germline loops: CDR1 SGHTS, CDR2 YDEGEE. This CDR3 is built from 15 residues. V lost 1 base and J lost 8; bases outside the gene matches: 4. The CDR3 loop is CASSLRDRGLDEQFF. The DNA of the CDR3 is TGTGCCAGCAGCTTGAGGGACAGGGGGCTCGATGAGCAGTTCTTC.

The gene calls are TRBV30 and TRBJ2-2, with D possibly matching TRBD1 (5 bases). The CDR3 spans 13 residues. Germline CDR1 is GTSNPN and CDR2 is SVGIG (reference sequence). The V and J ends lost 5 bases and 1 base respectively, with 8 bases between them. In nucleotides, the CDR3 is TGTGCCTGGGCCACAGGGAACACCGGGGAGCTGTTTTTT. Translating gives CAWATGNTGELFF.

This chain uses TRBV9 with TRBJ2-7; tentatively, D is TRBD2 (6 bases). The CDR3 sequence is 15 residues long. The V gene's germline CDR1 is SGDLS and CDR2 YYNGEE. Trimming left V 0 bases short and J 3 bases short, with 13 bases between. The CDR3 loop reads CASSVGSQGLYEQYF. The CDR3 DNA follows: TGTGCCAGCAGCGTAGGGTCCCAGGGACTCTACGAGCAGTACTTC.

The chain uses TRBV5-4 and TRBJ2-5, with D possibly TRBD2 on 5 matching bases. Looked up from germline, CDR1 is SGHNT and CDR2 is YYREEE (reference sequence). V dropped 2 bases and J dropped 3 bases, with 8 bases sitting between them. The CDR3 covers 13 residues. The CDR3 DNA reads TGTGCCAGCAGCTTTGTCGGGGAAGAGACCCAGTACTTC. Its translation is CASSFVGEETQYF.